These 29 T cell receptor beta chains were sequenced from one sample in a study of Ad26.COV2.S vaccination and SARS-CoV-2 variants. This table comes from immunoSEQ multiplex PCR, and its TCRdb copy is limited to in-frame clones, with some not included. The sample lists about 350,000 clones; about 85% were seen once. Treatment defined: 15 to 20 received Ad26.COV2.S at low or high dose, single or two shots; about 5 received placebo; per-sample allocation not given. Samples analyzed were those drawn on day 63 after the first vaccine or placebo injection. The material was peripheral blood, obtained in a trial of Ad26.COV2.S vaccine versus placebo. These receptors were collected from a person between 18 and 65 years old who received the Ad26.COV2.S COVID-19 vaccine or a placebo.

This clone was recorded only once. The CDR3 DNA is TGTGCCAGCAGTTACTCGAGCAGGGGTTGGGCGGATACGCAGTATTTT. It encodes CASSYSSRGWADTQYF. This sequence joins TRBV6-5 and TRBJ2-3; D is possibly TRBD1 (6 bases). Germline assignment: CDR1 MNHEY and CDR2 SVGAGI. The CDR3 sequence is 16 residues long. V was clipped by 0 bases and J by 6 bases, with 16 bases between them.

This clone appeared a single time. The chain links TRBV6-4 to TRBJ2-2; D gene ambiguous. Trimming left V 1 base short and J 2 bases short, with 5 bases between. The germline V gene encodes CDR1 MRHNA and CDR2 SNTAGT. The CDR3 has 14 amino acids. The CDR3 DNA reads TGTGCCAGCAGTGACTACCCCAACACCGGGGAGCTGTTTTTT. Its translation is CASSDYPNTGELFF.

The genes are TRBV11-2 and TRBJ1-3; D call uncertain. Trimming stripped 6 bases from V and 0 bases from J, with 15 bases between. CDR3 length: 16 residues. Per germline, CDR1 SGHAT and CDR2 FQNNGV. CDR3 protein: CASRFQELLSGNTIYF. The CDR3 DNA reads TGTGCCAGCAGATTTCAGGAACTCCTCTCTGGAAACACCATATATTTT.

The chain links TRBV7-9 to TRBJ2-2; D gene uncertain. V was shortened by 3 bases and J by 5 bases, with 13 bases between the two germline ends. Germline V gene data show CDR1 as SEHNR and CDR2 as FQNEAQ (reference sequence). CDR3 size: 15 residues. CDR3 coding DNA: TGTGCCAGCAGCTTGTGGCAGGCCAATACCGGGGAGCTGTTTTTT. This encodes CASSLWQANTGELFF.

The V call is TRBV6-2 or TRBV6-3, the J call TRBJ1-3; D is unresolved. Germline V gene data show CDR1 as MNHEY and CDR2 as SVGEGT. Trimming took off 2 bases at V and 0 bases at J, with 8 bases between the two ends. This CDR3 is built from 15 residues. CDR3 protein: CASSYRARSGNTIYF. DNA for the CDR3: TGTGCCAGCAGTTACCGAGCTCGCTCTGGAAACACCATATATTTT.

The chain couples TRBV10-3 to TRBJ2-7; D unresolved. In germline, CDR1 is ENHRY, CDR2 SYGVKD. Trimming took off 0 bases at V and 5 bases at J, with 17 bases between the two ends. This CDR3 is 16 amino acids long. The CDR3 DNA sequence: TGTGCCATCAGTGAGTCGGGAAAGGGCGTTGTTCACGAGCAGTACTTC. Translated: CAISESGKGVVHEQYF.

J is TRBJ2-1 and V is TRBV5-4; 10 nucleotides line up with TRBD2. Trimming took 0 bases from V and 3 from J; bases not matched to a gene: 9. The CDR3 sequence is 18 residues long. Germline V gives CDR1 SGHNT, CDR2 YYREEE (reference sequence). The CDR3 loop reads CASSLASASGGHYNEQFF. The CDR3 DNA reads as TGTGCCAGCAGCTTGGCCTCGGCTAGCGGGGGACACTACAATGAGCAGTTCTTC.

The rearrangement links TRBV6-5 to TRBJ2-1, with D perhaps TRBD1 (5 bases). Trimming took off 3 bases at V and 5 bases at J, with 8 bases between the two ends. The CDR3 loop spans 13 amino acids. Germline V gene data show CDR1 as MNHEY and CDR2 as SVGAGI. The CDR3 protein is CASSYPGNNEQFF. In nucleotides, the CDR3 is TGTGCCAGCAGTTATCCAGGGAACAATGAGCAGTTCTTC.

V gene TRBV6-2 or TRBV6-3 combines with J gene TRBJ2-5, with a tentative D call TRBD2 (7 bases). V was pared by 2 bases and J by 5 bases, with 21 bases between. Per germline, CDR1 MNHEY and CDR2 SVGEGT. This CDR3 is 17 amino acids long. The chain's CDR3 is CASSYRRGGREGETQYF. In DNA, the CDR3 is TGTGCCAGCAGTTACCGGCGCGGGGGCCGGGAAGGGGAGACCCAGTACTTC.

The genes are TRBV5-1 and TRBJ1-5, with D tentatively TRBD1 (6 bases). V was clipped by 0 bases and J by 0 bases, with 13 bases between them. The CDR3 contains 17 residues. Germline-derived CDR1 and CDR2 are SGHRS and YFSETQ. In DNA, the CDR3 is TGCGCCAGCAGCTTGGGGACAGCCGCTAATAGCAATCAGCCCCAGCATTTT. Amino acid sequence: CASSLGTAANSNQPQHF.

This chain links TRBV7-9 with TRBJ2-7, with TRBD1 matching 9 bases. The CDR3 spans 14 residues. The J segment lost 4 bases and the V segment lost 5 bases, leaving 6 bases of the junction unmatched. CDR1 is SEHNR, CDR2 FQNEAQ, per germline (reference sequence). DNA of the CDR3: TGTGCCAGCAGCGGACCGGGACAGGGTTACGAGCAGTACTTC. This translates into CASSGPGQGYEQYF.

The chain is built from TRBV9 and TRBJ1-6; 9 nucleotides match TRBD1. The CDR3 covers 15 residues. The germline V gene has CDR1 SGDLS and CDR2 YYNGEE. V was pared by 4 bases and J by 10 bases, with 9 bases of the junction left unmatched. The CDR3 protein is CASSSPGQGGSPLHF. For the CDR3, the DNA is TGTGCCAGCAGCTCCCCGGGACAGGGCGGGTCACCCCTCCACTTT. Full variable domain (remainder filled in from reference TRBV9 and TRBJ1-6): DSGVTQTPKHLITATGQRVTLRCSPRSGDLSVYWYQQSLDQGLQFLIQYYNGEERAKGNILERFSAQQFPDLHSELNLSSLELGDSALYFCASSSPGQGGSPLHFGNGTRLTVT.

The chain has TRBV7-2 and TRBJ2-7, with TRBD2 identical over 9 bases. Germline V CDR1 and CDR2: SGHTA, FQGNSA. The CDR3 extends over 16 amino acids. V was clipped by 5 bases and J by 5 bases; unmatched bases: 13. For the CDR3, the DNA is TGTGCCAGCAGCCCGCCGGGACTAGCAAGTTCCCACGAGCAGTACTTC. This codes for CASSPPGLASSHEQYF.

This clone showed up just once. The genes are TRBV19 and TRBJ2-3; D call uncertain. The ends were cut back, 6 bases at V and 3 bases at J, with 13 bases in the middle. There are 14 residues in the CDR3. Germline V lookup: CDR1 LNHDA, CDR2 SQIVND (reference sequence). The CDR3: CASSTLDTTDTQYF. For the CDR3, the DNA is TGTGCCAGTAGCACCCTAGACACGACAGATACGCAGTATTTT.

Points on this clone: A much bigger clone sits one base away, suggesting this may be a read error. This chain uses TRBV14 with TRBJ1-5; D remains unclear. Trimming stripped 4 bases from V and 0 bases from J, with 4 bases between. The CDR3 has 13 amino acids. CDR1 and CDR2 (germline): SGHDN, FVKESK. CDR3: CASSLNSNQPQHF. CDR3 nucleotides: TGTGCCAGCAGCCTAAATAGCAATCAGCCCCAGCATTTT. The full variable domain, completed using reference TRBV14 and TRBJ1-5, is EAGVTQFPSHSVIEKGQTVTLRCDPISGHDNLYWYRRVMGKEIKFLLHFVKESKQDESGMPNNRFLAERTGGTYSTLKVQPAELEDSGVYFCASSLNSNQPQHFGDGTRLSIL.

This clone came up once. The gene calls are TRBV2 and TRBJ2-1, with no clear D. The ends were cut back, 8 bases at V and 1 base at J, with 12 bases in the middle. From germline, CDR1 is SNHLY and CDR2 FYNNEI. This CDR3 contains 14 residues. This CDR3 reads CASDPQGSYNEQFF. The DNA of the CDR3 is TGTGCCAGCGACCCTCAAGGGTCCTACAATGAGCAGTTCTTC.

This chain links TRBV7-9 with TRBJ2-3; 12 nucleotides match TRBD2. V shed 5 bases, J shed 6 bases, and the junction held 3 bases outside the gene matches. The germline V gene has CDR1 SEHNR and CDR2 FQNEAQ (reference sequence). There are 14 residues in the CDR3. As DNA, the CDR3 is TGTGCCAGCAGCACGCTAGCGGGAGGGGATACGCAGTATTTT. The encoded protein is CASSTLAGGDTQYF. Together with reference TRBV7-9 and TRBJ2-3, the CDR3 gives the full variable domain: DTGVSQNPRHKITKRGQNVTFRCDPISEHNRLYWYRQTLGQGPEFLTYFQNEAQLEKSRLLSDRFSAERPKGSFSTLEIQRTEQGDSAMYLCASSTLAGGDTQYFGPGTRLTVL.

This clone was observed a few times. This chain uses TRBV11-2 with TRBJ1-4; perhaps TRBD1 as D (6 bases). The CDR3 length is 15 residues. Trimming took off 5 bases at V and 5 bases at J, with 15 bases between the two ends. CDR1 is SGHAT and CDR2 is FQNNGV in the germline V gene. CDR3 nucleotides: TGTGCCAGCAGCCAGAAGGGGGAAAGCAATGAAAAACTGTTTTTT. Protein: CASSQKGESNEKLFF.

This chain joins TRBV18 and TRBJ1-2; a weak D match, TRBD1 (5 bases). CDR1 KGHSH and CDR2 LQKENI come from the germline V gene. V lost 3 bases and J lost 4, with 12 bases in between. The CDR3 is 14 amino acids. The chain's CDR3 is CASSPMTVTYGYTF. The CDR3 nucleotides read TGTGCCAGCTCACCCATGACAGTGACCTATGGCTACACCTTC.

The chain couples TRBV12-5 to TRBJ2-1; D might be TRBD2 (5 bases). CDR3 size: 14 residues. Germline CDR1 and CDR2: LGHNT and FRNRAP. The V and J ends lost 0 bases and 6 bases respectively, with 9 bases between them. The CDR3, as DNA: TGTGCTAGTGGTTTGGTAACTAGTCCCAATGAGCAGTTCTTC. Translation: CASGLVTSPNEQFF.

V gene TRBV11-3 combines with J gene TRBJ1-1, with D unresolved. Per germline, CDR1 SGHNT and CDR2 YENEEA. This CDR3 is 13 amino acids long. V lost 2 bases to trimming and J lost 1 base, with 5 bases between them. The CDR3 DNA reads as TGTGCCAGCAGCTTATTCTGGAACACTGAAGCTTTCTTT. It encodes CASSLFWNTEAFF.

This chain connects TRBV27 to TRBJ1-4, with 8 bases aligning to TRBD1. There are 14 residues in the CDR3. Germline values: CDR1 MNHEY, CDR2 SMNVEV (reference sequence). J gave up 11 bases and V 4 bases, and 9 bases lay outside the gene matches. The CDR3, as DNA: TGTGCCAGCAGTTCTTCATCTCAGGGGGCGAAACTGTTTTTT. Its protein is CASSSSSQGAKLFF.

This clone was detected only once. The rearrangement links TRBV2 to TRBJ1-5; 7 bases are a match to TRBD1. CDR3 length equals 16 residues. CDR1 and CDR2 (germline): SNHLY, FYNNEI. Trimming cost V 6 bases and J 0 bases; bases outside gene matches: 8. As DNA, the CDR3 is TGTGCCAGCAGGGCCAGGGGGGAATATAGCAATCAGCCCCAGCATTTT. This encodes CASRARGEYSNQPQHF. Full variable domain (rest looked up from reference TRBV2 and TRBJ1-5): EPEVTQTPSHQVTQMGQEVILRCVPISNHLYFYWYRQILGQKVEFLVSFYNNEISEKSEIFDDQFSVERPDGSNFTLKIRSTKLEDSAMYFCASRARGEYSNQPQHFGDGTRLSIL.

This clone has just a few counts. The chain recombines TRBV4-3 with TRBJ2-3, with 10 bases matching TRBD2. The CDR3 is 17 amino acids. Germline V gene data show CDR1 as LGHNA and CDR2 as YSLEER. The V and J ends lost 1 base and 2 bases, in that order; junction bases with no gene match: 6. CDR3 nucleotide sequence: TGCGCCAGCAGCCAAGTGGCTAGCGGGGGTAACACAGATACGCAGTATTTT. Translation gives CASSQVASGGNTDTQYF.

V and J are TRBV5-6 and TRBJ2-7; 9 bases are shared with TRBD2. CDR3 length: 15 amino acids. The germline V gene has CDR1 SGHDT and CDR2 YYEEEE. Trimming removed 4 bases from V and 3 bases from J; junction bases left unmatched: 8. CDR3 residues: CASSPGGGVIYEQYF. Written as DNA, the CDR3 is TGTGCCAGCAGCCCGGGCGGGGGGGTCATCTACGAGCAGTACTTC.

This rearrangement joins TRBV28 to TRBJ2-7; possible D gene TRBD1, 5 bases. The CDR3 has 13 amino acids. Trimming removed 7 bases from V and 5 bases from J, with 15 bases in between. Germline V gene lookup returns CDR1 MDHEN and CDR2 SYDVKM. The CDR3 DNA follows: TGTGCCAGCAAATTCAGGGCATTCGACGAGCAGTACTTC. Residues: CASKFRAFDEQYF.

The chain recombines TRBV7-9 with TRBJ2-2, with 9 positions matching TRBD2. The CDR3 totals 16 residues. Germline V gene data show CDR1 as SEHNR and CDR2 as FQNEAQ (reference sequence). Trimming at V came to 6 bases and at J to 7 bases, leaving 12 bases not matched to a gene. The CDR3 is CASRPTRTSEIGELFF. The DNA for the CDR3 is TGTGCCAGCAGACCAACCAGGACTAGCGAAATCGGGGAGCTGTTTTTT. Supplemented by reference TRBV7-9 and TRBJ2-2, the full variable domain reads DTGVSQNPRHKITKRGQNVTFRCDPISEHNRLYWYRQTLGQGPEFLTYFQNEAQLEKSRLLSDRFSAERPKGSFSTLEIQRTEQGDSAMYLCASRPTRTSEIGELFFGEGSRLTVL.

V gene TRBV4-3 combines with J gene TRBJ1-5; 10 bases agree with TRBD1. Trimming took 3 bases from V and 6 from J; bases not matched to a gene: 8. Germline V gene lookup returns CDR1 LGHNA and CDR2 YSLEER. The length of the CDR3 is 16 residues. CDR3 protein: CASSQWGTGDIQPQHF. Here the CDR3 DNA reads TGCGCCAGCAGCCAGTGGGGGACAGGGGATATTCAGCCCCAGCATTTT.

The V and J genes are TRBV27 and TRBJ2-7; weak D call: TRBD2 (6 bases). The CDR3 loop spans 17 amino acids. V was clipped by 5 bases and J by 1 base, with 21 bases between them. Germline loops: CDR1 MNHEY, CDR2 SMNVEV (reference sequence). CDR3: CASSQRLRGGPSYEQYF. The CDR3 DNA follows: TGTGCCAGCAGTCAACGACTCCGGGGAGGACCATCCTACGAGCAGTACTTC.